The table lists the clone carrying this TCR beta chain with a few counts. Its target is unknown. With V trimmed by 6 bases and J by 3 bases, 4 bases remained unmatched. This CDR3 is 14 amino acids long. Germline lookup yields CDR1 MNHEY and CDR2 SVGAGI. This sample is drawn from a study of cytomegalovirus exposure and HLA in healthy donors. Study observations and caveats: Later on, a genetic analysis was performed. It linked a missense variant in DCLRE1C with V- and J-gene trimming of TCR beta. Cytomegalovirus association was listed for 164 TCR beta chains. Highly shared variants forming one cluster were likely a sequencing artifact.

With 60 Vbeta and 13 Jbeta primers, the PCR was carried out. As processed by the authors: Around 10 million of the about 80 million unique TCR beta chains counted in a later analysis were shared. The repertoire was sequenced with immunoSEQ multiplex PCR; TCRdb's copy has only in-frame clones and lacks some. That table gives V, J and clone size, and the DNA gave D and trimming. The sample carries some 110,000 clones, roughly 15% recorded once. The sequencing input was PBMCs. The chain couples TRBV6-5 to TRBJ1-2, with 10 bases lining up with TRBD1. The TCR originated in a female donor in good health and CMV-seronegative. The CDR3 protein is CASSRQGADYGYTF. The CDR3 coding sequence is TGTGCCAGCAGCCGACAGGGGGCTGACTATGGCTACACCTTC.